Listed below are T cell receptor beta chains from one sample, sequenced in a study of long-term antiretroviral therapy in people with HIV. TCRdb keeps only in-frame clones here, not all; method: immunoSEQ multiplex PCR. This table has approximately 36,000 clones, roughly 80% appearing once. The sample consisted of unsorted PBMCs, taken 0.6 years after starting antiretroviral therapy. These receptors all come from a man aged 18 to 29 with HIV. The CDR3 runs from the conserved cysteine through the conserved F or W. The D gene is left open where the match is weak. Size values are once, few and many counts, or a class for expanded clones, and some rows have none.

J gene	clone size	D gene	V gene	CDR3 protein	CDR3 DNA
TRBJ2-7	NA	TRBD2	TRBV30	CAWAKGTSGSYEQYF	TGTGCCTGGGCTAAAGGGACTAGCGGGAGCTACGAGCAGTACTTC
TRBJ2-7	NA	TRBD1	TRBV15	CATSRDRGFEQYF	TGTGCCACCAGCAGGGACAGGGGGTTTGAGCAGTACTTC
TRBJ2-7	NA	TRBD1	TRBV28	CASSLPTEQGAVGEQYF	TGTGCCAGCAGTTTGCCAACAGAACAGGGGGCGGTGGGCGAGCAGTACTTC
TRBJ1-1	NA	TRBD1	TRBV5-1	CASSFRGQEVTEAFF	TGCGCCAGCAGCTTCAGGGGGCAGGAGGTTACTGAAGCTTTCTTT
TRBJ1-4	NA	NA	TRBV14	CASSRTVTMGEKLFF	TGTGCCAGCAGCCGGACAGTAACCATGGGGGAAAAACTGTTTTTT
TRBJ1-2	once	NA	TRBV4-3	CASSQEGVNYGYTF	TGCGCCAGCAGCCAAGAGGGGGTAAACTATGGCTACACCTTC
TRBJ1-5	NA	NA	TRBV4-3	CASSQELHPTEPQHF	TGCGCCAGCAGCCAAGAACTTCACCCGACGGAGCCCCAGCATTTT
TRBJ2-1	NA	NA	TRBV6-5	CASSYSPGVKDEQFF	TGTGCCAGCAGTTACTCGCCGGGAGTCAAGGATGAGCAGTTCTTC
TRBJ2-7	NA	NA	TRBV14	CASSRIGGYEQYF	TGTGCCAGCAGCCGCATAGGGGGCTACGAGCAGTACTTC
TRBJ2-3	NA	TRBD1	TRBV7-9	CASSPRYGQAGDTQYF	TGTGCCAGCAGCCCTAGATACGGACAGGCAGGGGATACGCAGTATTTT
TRBJ2-5	NA	TRBD2	TRBV7-9	CASSLGLADQETQYF	TGTGCCAGCAGTTTAGGACTAGCGGACCAAGAGACCCAGTACTTC
TRBJ2-7	few	TRBD2	TRBV11-2	CASSTPGGTSSHEQYF	TGTGCCAGCAGCACCCCCGGCGGGACTAGCTCCCACGAGCAGTACTTC
TRBJ1-1	few	NA	TRBV9	CASSVDGDEAFF	TGTGCCAGCAGCGTAGACGGAGATGAAGCTTTCTTT
TRBJ2-7	few	NA	TRBV27	CASSLQIDSYEQYF	TGTGCCAGCAGTTTACAGATAGATTCCTACGAGCAGTACTTC
TRBJ2-2	NA	TRBD1	TRBV4-1	CASSQVTGGLGGTGELFF	TGCGCCAGCAGCCAAGTCACAGGGGGCTTAGGTGGCACCGGGGAGCTGTTTTTT
TRBJ2-7	few	NA	TRBV29-1	CSVEGLGPRYEQYF	TGCAGCGTTGAAGGATTGGGGCCGAGGTACGAGCAGTACTTC
TRBJ1-3	NA	NA	TRBV30	CAWRFRLTSGNTIYF	TGTGCCTGGAGATTTAGGCTTACCTCTGGAAACACCATATATTTT
TRBJ1-4	NA	NA	TRBV11-2	CASSGTGNEKLFF	TGTGCCAGCAGCGGGACGGGGAATGAAAAACTGTTTTTT
TRBJ2-7	NA	TRBD2	TRBV15	CATSTRLAGGPLEQYF	TGTGCCACCAGCACCCGGCTAGCGGGAGGGCCGTTGGAGCAGTACTTC
TRBJ2-2	few	NA	TRBV6-1	CASSEQALVYGELFF	TGTGCCAGCAGTGAACAAGCACTAGTTTACGGGGAGCTGTTTTTT
TRBJ2-7	NA	TRBD1	TRBV9	CASSVGQLSSYEQYF	TGTGCCAGCAGCGTGGGACAGTTAAGCTCCTACGAGCAGTACTTC
TRBJ1-5	NA	NA	TRBV6-6	CASIHIDKLNQPQHF	TGTGCCAGCATCCATATCGACAAACTTAATCAGCCCCAGCATTTT
TRBJ2-7	NA	NA	TRBV11-2	CASTPGDKYEQYF	TGTGCCAGCACTCCCGGCGACAAATACGAGCAGTACTTC
TRBJ2-7	few	TRBD1	TRBV4-1	CASSRVQGREEQYF	TGCGCCAGCAGCCGGGTACAGGGGAGAGAAGAGCAGTACTTC
TRBJ2-7	NA	TRBD2	TRBV4-3	CASSQEGTSGSYEQYF	TGCGCCAGCAGCCAAGAAGGGACTAGCGGCTCCTACGAGCAGTACTTC
TRBJ2-3	once	NA	TRBV7-2	CASSLMSGVPGTDTQYF	TGTGCCAGCAGCTTAATGTCAGGGGTTCCCGGCACAGATACGCAGTATTTT
TRBJ1-4	NA	NA	TRBV19	CASSVILREKLFF	TGTGCCAGTAGTGTTATTTTGCGTGAAAAACTGTTTTTT
TRBJ2-7	few	TRBD2	TRBV27	CASSLTGGPYEQYF	TGTGCCAGCAGTTTAACGGGAGGGCCCTACGAGCAGTACTTC
TRBJ1-5	NA	NA	TRBV19	CASSILGGGQPQHF	TGTGCCAGTAGTATTTTGGGGGGCGGGCAGCCCCAGCATTTT
TRBJ2-3	NA	NA	TRBV6-6	CASGGTDTQYF	TGTGCCAGCGGGGGCACAGATACGCAGTATTTT
TRBJ2-7	NA	TRBD2	TRBV9	CASSVGASGSMSEQYF	TGTGCCAGCAGCGTAGGGGCTAGCGGGAGTATGTCCGAGCAGTACTTC
TRBJ2-7	NA	TRBD1	TRBV9	CASSVGTGNVHEQYF	TGTGCCAGCAGCGTAGGGACAGGGAACGTCCACGAGCAGTACTTC
TRBJ1-4	NA	NA	TRBV19	CASSTRGANEKLFF	TGTGCCAGTAGTACCCGAGGGGCCAATGAAAAACTGTTTTTT
TRBJ1-1	NA	NA	TRBV5-1	CASSLRGEEAFF	TGCGCCAGCAGCTTGAGGGGGGAGGAAGCTTTCTTT
TRBJ1-2	NA	NA	TRBV7-9	CASSLGTAAISYTF	TGTGCCAGCAGCTTAGGGACAGCGGCTATCAGCTACACCTTC
TRBJ1-2	NA	NA	TRBV18	CASSPGGNQNKGYTF	TGTGCCAGCTCACCAGGAGGCAACCAAAATAAAGGCTACACCTTC